This TCR beta chain was identified in a study of type 1 regulatory T cells. Study context: An in vitro protocol generated T-allo10, a Tr1-enriched, alloantigen-specific CD4 T cell product.

T-allo10 cells from the graft donor were described as anergic, host-alloantigen-specific, and alloantigen-specific suppressors. In germline, CDR1 is LGHNT, CDR2 FRNRAP. This CDR3 comprises 16 residues. V lost 1 base to trimming and J lost 2 bases, with 14 bases between them. In the case of this clonotype: Its antigen is not identified.

TCRdb recomputed calls from the reads with MiXCR, one row per CDR3 protein. The sample holds roughly 67,000 distinct CDR3 sequences, approximately 64% seen once. The origin of this receptor is a human donor in good health. The sample taken for sequencing was cultured T cells, either the whole culture or a sorted T cell fraction (not recorded which). Subset here: Tr1-enriched cell product generated in vitro against host alloantigens. The V gene is TRBV12-5, the J gene TRBJ2-5; D is possibly TRBD2 (6 bases). The CDR3 coding sequence is TGTGCTAGTGGTTTGGACACCGGGACTCGTCAAGAGACCCAGTACTTC. Its translation: CASGLDTGTRQETQYF.